The next 4 T cell receptor beta chains were all read from a single sample in a study of T cells in localized non-small cell lung cancer. TCRdb keeps only in-frame clones here, not all; method: immunoSEQ multiplex PCR. The data show around 92,000 clones, roughly 91% seen once. The material sequenced was PBMCs, taken before any cancer treatment. These receptors came from a woman aged 35 to 75 with stage II squamous cell lung carcinoma.

V and J are TRBV2 and TRBJ1-2, with D perhaps matching TRBD1 (5 bases). The V gene lost 7 bases and the J gene lost 7 bases, with 22 bases spanning the gap. The V gene's germline CDR1 is SNHLY and CDR2 FYNNEI. This CDR3 region has 15 residues. The chain's CDR3 is CASTYPPGGSPGYTF. CDR3 nucleotides: TGTGCCAGCACCTACCCCCCGGGGGGGTCGCCTGGCTACACCTTC.

The chain joins TRBV6-5 to TRBJ1-4; D is uncertain. Trimming removed 4 bases from V and 8 bases from J, with 11 bases in between. Looked up from germline, CDR1 is MNHEY and CDR2 is SVGAGI. This CDR3 contains 13 residues. The CDR3 bases are TGTGCCAGCAGTTCGGGGTTGCGGGAAAAACTGTTTTTT. Its translation is CASSSGLREKLFF.

The V gene is TRBV28, the J gene TRBJ1-1; unclear D gene. Trimming cost V 4 bases and J 6 bases, with 15 bases left between them. The CDR3 length is 14 residues. In germline, CDR1 is MDHEN, CDR2 SYDVKM. The CDR3 DNA sequence: TGTGCCAGCAGTTCCCTGGGTGTGTTCGCTGAAGCTTTCTTT. This gives the protein CASSSLGVFAEAFF.

V usage is TRBV6-1 and J usage is TRBJ2-2, with no clear D. The germline CDR1 and CDR2 sequences are MNHNS and SASEGT. The CDR3 consists of 14 residues. Deletions cut 7 bases from V and 6 bases from J, with 15 bases between. The CDR3 bases are TGTGCCAGCACCTGGACCCTGGGTCCCGGGGAGCTGTTTTTT. Translation: CASTWTLGPGELFF.